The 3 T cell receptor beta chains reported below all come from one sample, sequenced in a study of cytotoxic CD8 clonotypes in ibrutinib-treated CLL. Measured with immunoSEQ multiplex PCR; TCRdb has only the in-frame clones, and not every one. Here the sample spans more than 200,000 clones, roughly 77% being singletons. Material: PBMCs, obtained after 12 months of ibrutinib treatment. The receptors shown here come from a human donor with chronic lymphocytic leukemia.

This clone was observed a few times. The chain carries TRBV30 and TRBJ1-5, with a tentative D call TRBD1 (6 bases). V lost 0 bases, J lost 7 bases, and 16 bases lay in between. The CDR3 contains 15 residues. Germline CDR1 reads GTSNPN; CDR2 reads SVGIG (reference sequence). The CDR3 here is CAWSVGGVRHQPQHF. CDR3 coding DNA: TGTGCCTGGAGTGTAGGGGGGGTACGGCACCAGCCCCAGCATTTT.

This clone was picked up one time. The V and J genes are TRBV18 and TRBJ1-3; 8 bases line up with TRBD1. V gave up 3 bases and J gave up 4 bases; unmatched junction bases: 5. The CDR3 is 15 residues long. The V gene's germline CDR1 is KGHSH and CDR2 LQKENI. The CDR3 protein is CASSPGQGPGNTIYF. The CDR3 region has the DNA TGTGCCAGCTCACCTGGACAGGGTCCAGGAAACACCATATATTTT.

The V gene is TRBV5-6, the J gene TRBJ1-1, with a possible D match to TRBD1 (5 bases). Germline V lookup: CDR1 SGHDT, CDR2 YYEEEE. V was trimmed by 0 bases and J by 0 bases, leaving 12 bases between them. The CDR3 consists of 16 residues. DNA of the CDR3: TGTGCCAGCAGCTTGGTGAGGGGCTTCATGAACACTGAAGCTTTCTTT. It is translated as CASSLVRGFMNTEAFF.